The T cell receptor beta chain under discussion was sequenced for a study of blood T cell repertoires in COVID-19. Sequencing was performed with immunoSEQ multiplex PCR; in TCRdb, only in-frame clones are kept and a portion is missing. The data hold 400,000 or so clones, with over 75% observed a single time. This clone was recorded once. CDR3 size: 15 residues. The V gene's germline CDR1 is MNHEY and CDR2 SMNVEV (reference sequence). V was clipped by 4 bases and J by 5 bases; unmatched bases: 8. V is TRBV27 and J is TRBJ1-5, with 7 nucleotides matching TRBD1. Sequences were obtained from PBMCs or T cells enriched from blood (not recorded which). The clonotype comes from a man in his forties in a cohort exposed to, infected with or recovered from COVID-19 (not recorded which). The CDR3 nucleotides read TGTGCCAGCAGTTCGGGACAGTTAAACCATCAGCCCCAGCATTTT. Its translation: CASSSGQLNHQPQHF.